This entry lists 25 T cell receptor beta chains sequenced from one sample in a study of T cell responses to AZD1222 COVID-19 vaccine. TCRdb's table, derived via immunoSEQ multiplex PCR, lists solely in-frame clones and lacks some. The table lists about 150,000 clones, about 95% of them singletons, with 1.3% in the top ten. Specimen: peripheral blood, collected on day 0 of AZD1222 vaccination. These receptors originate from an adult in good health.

The CDR3 loop is CASSQDFAAGTVSGANVLTF. In nucleotides, the CDR3 is TGTGCCAGCAGCCAAGATTTTGCGGCAGGGACGGTATCTGGGGCCAACGTCCTGACTTTC. The rearrangement joins TRBV3-1 (or the pseudogene TRBV3-2) to TRBJ2-6, with D possibly being TRBD1 or TRBD2 (5 bases each). Germline CDR1 and CDR2: LGHDT and YNNKEL (reference sequence). Trimming left V 0 bases short and J 1 base short, with 19 bases between. The CDR3 covers 20 residues.

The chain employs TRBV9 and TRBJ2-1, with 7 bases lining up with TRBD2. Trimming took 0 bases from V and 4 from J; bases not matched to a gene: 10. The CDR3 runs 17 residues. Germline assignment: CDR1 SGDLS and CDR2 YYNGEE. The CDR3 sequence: CASSVATGTTSYNEQFF. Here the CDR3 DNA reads TGTGCCAGCAGCGTAGCAACCGGGACTACTTCGTACAATGAGCAGTTCTTC. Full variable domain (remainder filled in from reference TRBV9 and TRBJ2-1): DSGVTQTPKHLITATGQRVTLRCSPRSGDLSVYWYQQSLDQGLQFLIQYYNGEERAKGNILERFSAQQFPDLHSELNLSSLELGDSALYFCASSVATGTTSYNEQFFGPGTRLTVL.

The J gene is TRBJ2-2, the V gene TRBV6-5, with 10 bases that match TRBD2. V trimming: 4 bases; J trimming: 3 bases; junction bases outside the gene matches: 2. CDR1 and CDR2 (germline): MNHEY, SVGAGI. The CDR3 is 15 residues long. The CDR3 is CASSSLAGDTGELFF. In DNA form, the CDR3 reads TGTGCCAGCAGTTCCCTAGCGGGGGACACCGGGGAGCTGTTTTTT.

DNA for the CDR3: TGTGCCAGCAGCCTCTCGGGTCCTGGAAACACCATATATTTT. Residues: CASSLSGPGNTIYF. The rearrangement uses TRBV6-5 and TRBJ1-3, with D hard to call. The germline V gene encodes CDR1 MNHEY and CDR2 SVGAGI. The CDR3 length is 14 residues. The germline V and J ends were trimmed by 6 bases and 2 bases, with 11 bases remaining between them.

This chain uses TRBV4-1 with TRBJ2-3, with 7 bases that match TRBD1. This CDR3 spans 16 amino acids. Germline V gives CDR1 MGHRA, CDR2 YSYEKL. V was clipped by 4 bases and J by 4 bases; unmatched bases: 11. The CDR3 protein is CASSPSKGAIADTQYF. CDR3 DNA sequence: TGCGCCAGCAGCCCCTCCAAGGGGGCTATAGCAGATACGCAGTATTTT.

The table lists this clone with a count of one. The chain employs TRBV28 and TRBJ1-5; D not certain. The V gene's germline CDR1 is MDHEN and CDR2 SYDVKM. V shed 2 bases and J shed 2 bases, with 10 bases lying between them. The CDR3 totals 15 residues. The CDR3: CASSLLRSGNQPQHF. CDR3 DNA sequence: TGTGCCAGCAGTTTACTCCGCTCAGGCAATCAGCCCCAGCATTTT.

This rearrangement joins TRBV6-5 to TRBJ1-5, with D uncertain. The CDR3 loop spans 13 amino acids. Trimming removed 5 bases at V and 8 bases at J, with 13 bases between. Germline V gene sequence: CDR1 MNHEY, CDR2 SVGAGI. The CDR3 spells CASSRIHTEPQHF. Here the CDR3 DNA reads TGTGCCAGCAGTAGGATCCACACAGAGCCCCAGCATTTT.

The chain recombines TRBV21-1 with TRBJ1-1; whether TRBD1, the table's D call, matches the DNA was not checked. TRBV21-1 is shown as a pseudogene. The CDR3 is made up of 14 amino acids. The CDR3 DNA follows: TGTGCCAGCAGCAAATCCGGGACAGACACTGAAGCTTTCTTT. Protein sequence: CASSKSGTDTEAFF.

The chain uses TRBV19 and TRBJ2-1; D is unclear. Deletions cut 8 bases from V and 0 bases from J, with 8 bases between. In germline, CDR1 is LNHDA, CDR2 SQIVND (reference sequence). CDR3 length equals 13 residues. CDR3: CASGPVSYNEQFF. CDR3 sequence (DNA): TGTGCCAGTGGGCCGGTCTCCTACAATGAGCAGTTCTTC.

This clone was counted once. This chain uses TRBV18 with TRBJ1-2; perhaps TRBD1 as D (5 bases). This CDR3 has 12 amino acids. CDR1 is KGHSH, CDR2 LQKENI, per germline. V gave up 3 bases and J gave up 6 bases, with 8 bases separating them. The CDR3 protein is CASSPDSDGYTF. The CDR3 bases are TGTGCCAGCTCACCTGACAGCGATGGCTACACCTTC.

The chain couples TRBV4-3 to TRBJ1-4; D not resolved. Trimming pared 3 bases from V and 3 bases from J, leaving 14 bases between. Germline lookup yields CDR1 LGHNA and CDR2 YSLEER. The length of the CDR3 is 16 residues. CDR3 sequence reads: CASSQNGAQSNEKLFF. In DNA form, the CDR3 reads TGCGCCAGCAGCCAGAACGGCGCCCAATCTAATGAAAAACTGTTTTTT.

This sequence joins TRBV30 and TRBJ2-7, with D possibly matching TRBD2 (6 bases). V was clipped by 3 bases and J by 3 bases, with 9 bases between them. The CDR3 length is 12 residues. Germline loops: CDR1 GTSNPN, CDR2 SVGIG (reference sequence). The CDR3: CAWRGGFYEQYV. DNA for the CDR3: TGTGCCTGGAGGGGGGGATTCTACGAGCAGTACGTC.

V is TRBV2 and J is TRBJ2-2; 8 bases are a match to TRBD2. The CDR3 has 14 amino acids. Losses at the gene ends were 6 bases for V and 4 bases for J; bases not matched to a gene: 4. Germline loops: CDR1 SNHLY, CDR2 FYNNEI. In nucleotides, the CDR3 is TGTGCCAGCAGGCTACTAGCGGTCACCGGGGAGCTGTTTTTT. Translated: CASRLLAVTGELFF.

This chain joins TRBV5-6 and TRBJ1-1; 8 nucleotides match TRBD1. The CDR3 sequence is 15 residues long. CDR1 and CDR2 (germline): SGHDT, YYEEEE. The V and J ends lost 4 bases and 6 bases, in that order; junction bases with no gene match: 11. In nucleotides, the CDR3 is TGTGCCAGCAGCCTGGGCCAGGGGGCTGGGGCTGAAGCTTTCTTT. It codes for CASSLGQGAGAEAFF. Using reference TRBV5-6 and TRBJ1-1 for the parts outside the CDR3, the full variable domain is DAGVTQSPTHLIKTRGQQVTLRCSPKSGHDTVSWYQQALGQGPQFIFQYYEEEERQRGNFPDRFSGHQFPNYSSELNVNALLLGDSALYLCASSLGQGAGAEAFFGQGTRLTVV.

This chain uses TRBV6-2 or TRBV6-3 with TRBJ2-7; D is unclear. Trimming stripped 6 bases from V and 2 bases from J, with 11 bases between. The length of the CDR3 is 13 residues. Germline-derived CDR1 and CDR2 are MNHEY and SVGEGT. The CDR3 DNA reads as TGTGCCAGCAGCAAATCCGCGACCTACGAGCAGTACGTC. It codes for CASSKSATYEQYV.

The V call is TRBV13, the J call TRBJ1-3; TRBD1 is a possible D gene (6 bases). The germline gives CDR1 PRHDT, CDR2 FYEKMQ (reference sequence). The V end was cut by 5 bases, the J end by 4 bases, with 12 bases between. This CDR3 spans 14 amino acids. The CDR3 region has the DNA TGTGCCAGCAGCCTGGGGACACGCGGAAACACCATATATTTT. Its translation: CASSLGTRGNTIYF.

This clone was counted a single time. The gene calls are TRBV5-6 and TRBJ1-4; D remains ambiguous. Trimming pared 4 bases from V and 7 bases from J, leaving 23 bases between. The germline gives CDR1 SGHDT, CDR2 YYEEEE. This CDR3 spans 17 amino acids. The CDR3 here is CASSLLGSLSVGEKLFF. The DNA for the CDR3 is TGTGCCAGCAGCCTGCTCGGGTCTCTAAGTGTAGGTGAAAAACTGTTTTTT.

CDR3 coding DNA: TGCAGCGTTGAGGGTTTACTTGGCACTGAAGCTTTCTTT. It codes for CSVEGLLGTEAFF. The rearrangement links TRBV29-1 to TRBJ1-1; no reliable D call. This CDR3 has 13 amino acids. Deletions cut 3 bases from V and 4 bases from J, with 12 bases between. The germline gives CDR1 SQVTM, CDR2 ANQGSEA.

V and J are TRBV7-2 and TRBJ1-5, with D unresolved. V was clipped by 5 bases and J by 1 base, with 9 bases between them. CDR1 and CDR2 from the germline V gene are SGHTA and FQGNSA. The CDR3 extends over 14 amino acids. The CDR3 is CASSVTPSNQPQHF. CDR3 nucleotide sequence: TGTGCCAGCAGCGTTACCCCGAGCAATCAGCCCCAGCATTTT.

The CDR3 region is CASQNREGFVDTQYF. CDR3 bases: TGTGCCAGTCAAAACAGGGAAGGGTTCGTAGATACGCAGTATTTT. The J gene is TRBJ2-3, the V gene TRBV19; D may be TRBD1 (6 bases). The ends were cut back, 8 bases at V and 5 bases at J, with 20 bases in the middle. The CDR3 totals 15 residues. Germline V lookup: CDR1 LNHDA, CDR2 SQIVND (reference sequence).

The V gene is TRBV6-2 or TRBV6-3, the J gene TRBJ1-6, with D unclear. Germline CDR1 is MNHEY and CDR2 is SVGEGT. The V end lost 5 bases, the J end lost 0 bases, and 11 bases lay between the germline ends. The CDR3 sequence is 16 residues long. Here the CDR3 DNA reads TGTGCCAGCAGTAAAACCGGGCTCTCCTATAATTCACCCCTCCACTTT. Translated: CASSKTGLSYNSPLHF.

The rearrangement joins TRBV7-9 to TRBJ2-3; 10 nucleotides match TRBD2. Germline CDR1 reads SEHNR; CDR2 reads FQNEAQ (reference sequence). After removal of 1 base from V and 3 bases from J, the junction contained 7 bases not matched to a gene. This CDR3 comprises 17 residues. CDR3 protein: CASSLVSSGSGTDTQYF. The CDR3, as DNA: TGTGCCAGCAGCTTAGTGTCTAGCGGGAGCGGAACAGATACGCAGTATTTT.

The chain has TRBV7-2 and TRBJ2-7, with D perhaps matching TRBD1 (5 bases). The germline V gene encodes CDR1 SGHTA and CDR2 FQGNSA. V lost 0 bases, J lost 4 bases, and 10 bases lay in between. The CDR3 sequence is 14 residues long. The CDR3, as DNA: TGTGCCAGCAGCTTAGCGGGGCCCGGGTACGAGCAGTACGTC. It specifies CASSLAGPGYEQYV.

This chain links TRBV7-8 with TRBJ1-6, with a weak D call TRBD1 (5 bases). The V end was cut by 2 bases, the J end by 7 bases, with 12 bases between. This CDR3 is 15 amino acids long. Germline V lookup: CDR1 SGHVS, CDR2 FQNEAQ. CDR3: CASSLSGGVNSPLHF. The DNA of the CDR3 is TGTGCCAGCAGCTTATCTGGGGGGGTGAATTCACCCCTCCACTTT.

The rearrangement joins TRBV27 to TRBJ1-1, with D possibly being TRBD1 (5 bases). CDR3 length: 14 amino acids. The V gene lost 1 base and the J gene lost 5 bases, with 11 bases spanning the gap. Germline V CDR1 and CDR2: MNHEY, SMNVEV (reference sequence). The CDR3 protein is CASSLWVGGTEAFF. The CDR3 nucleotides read TGTGCCAGCAGTTTATGGGTCGGGGGGACTGAAGCTTTCTTT.